This T cell receptor beta chain is from a study of blood T cell repertoires in COVID-19. There are 16 residues in the CDR3. Assay: immunoSEQ multiplex PCR; the TCRdb copy retains only in-frame clones and omits some. The data contain 400,000 to 550,000 clones, 85% to 90% of them singletons. The chain couples TRBV1 to TRBJ2-3; TRBD1 is the table's D call and was not checked against the DNA. TRBV1 is a pseudogene segment. Material: peripheral blood. The receptor comes from a woman in her twenties or thirties with acute or convalescent COVID-19. CDR3 nucleotide sequence: TGCACCAGCAGCCAAGATGACGGGACAGCCACAGATACGCAGTATTTT. It translates to CTSSQDDGTATDTQYF.